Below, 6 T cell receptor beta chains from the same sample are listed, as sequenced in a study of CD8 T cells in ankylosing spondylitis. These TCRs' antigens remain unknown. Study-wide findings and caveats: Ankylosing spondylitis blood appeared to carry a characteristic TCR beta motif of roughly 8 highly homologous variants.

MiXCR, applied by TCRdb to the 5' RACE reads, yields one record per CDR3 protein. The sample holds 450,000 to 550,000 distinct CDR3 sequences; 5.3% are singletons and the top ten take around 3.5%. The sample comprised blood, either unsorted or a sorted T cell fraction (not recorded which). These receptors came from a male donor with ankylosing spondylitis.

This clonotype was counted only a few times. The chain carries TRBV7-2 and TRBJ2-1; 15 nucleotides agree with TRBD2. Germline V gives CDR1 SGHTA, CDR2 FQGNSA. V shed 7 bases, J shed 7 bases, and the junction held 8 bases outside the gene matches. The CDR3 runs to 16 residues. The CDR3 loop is CASIQMGLAGGNEQFF. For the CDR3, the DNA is TGTGCCAGCATCCAGATGGGACTAGCGGGAGGAAATGAGCAGTTCTTC.

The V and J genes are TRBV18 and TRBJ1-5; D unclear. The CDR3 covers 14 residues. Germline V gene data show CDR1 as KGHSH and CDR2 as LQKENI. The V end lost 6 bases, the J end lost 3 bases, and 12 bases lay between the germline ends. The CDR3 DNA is TGTGCCAGCTCCCTCGACCCCCCCAATCAGCCCCAGCATTTT. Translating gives CASSLDPPNQPQHF.

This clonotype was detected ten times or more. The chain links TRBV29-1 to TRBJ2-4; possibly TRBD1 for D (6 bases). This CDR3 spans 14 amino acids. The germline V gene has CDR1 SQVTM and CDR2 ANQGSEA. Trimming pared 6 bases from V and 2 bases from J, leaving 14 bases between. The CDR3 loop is CSVCAQGPKNIQYF. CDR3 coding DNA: TGCAGCGTCTGCGCACAGGGCCCCAAAAACATTCAGTACTTC.

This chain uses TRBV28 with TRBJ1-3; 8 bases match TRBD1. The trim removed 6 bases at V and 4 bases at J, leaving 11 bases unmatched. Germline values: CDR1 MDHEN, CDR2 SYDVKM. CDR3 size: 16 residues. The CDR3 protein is CASSRTGWIGGNTIYF. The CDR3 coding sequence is TGTGCCAGCAGCCGGACAGGGTGGATAGGAGGAAACACCATATATTTT.

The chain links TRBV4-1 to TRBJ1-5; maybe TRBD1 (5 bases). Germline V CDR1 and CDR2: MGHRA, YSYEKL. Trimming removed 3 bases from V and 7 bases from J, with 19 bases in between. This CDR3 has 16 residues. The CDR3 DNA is TGCGCCAGCAGCCACCCTGGGGGGGGTCTGGGGCAGCCCCAGCATTTT. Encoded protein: CASSHPGGGLGQPQHF.

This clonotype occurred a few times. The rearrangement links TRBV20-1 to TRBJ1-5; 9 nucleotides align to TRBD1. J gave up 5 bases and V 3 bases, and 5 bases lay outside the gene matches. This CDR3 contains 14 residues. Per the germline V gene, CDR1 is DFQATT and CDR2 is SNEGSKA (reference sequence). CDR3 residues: CSARTGGVYQPQHF. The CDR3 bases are TGCAGTGCTAGGACAGGGGGGGTTTATCAGCCCCAGCATTTT.